This record covers a single TCR beta chain. The antigen remains undetermined. The PCR ran on 60 Vbeta and 13 Jbeta primers. Methods used by the authors: In a later analysis, some 80 million unique TCR beta chains included roughly 11 million shared by two or more donors. Sequencing was performed with immunoSEQ multiplex PCR; in TCRdb, only in-frame clones are kept and a portion is missing. Clone size and V and J calls were adopted from that table, with D and trimming inferred from the DNA. The top ten clones hold about 1.8% of a sample with 130,000 to 150,000 clones, roughly 80% of them seen once. After removal of 6 bases from V and 2 bases from J, the junction contained 12 bases not matched to a gene. Germline loops: CDR1 MNHNY, CDR2 SVGAGI (reference sequence). There are 16 residues in the CDR3. This sample stems from a study of cytomegalovirus exposure and HLA in healthy donors. Study-level findings and limits: Compared with the roughly 730-donor mean, an Asian-associated ancestry cluster reportedly had fewer N-insertions, according to a later analysis. According to reports, the classifier identified cytomegalovirus status with high specificity and sensitivity. Later analysis identified several of the most significant clusters that appeared linked to common viral pathogens.

Sequencing input: PBMCs. The chain has TRBV6-6 and TRBJ1-2; 7 bases are shared with TRBD1. This clonotype originated in a woman aged 40 to 50 in good health and CMV-seronegative. The CDR3 DNA follows: TGTGCCAGCAGCCGAACCGACAGGGATCAGAACTATGGCTACACCTTC. It translates to CASSRTDRDQNYGYTF.